Listed below are T cell receptor beta chains from one sample, sequenced in a study of molecular identifiers for immune sequencing clone quantification. In TCRdb, the PCR reads were re-called with MiXCR into one record per CDR3 protein. The data contain 75,000 to 100,000 distinct CDR3 sequences, 15% to 20% of them singletons. The material sequenced was naive CD8+ T cells from blood, with Jurkat cell RNA spiked in. The receptors come from a human donor in good health. Some libraries in this study had Jurkat cell RNA spiked in. The conserved cysteine and the conserved F or W are not part of the CDR3 here. Each record gives: D gene, V gene, J gene, CDR3 protein. The D gene is left open where the match is weak.

d_gene: TRBD2; v_gene: TRBV9; j_gene: TRBJ2-3; CDR3aa: ASSAAGGRAGDTQY
d_gene: TRBD2; v_gene: TRBV7-6; j_gene: TRBJ2-7; CDR3aa: ASSLGAGASYEQH
d_gene: TRBD2; v_gene: TRBV5-3; j_gene: TRBJ2-1; CDR3aa: ASSLEREGRGEQF
d_gene: -; v_gene: TRBV6-1; j_gene: TRBJ1-5; CDR3aa: ASLGGSGTNQPQH
d_gene: -; v_gene: TRBV20-1; j_gene: TRBJ2-5; CDR3aa: SARVRQTVGETQY
d_gene: TRBD2; v_gene: TRBV19; j_gene: TRBJ2-7; CDR3aa: ASSIDVAGSSYEQY
d_gene: TRBD2; v_gene: TRBV20-1; j_gene: TRBJ2-7; CDR3aa: SARADETSGYSYEQY
d_gene: -; v_gene: TRBV24-1; j_gene: TRBJ2-5; CDR3aa: ATSDSQRTQETQY
d_gene: TRBD1; v_gene: TRBV20-1; j_gene: TRBJ1-2; CDR3aa: SAPPRQGNYGYT
d_gene: TRBD2; v_gene: TRBV12-3/TRBV12-4; j_gene: TRBJ2-2; CDR3aa: ASSSLWGGNTGELF
d_gene: TRBD2; v_gene: TRBV12-3/TRBV12-4; j_gene: TRBJ2-6; CDR3aa: ASSSTGLEISGANVLT
d_gene: -; v_gene: TRBV5-1; j_gene: TRBJ1-3; CDR3aa: ASSLSGHDSGNTIY
d_gene: -; v_gene: TRBV7-9; j_gene: TRBJ1-5; CDR3aa: ASSLEAQPQH
d_gene: TRBD1; v_gene: TRBV28; j_gene: TRBJ2-7; CDR3aa: ASRRRAGTGSAEQY
d_gene: -; v_gene: TRBV4-3; j_gene: TRBJ1-2; CDR3aa: ASSQDRWQGTDGYT
d_gene: -; v_gene: TRBV18; j_gene: TRBJ1-5; CDR3aa: ASSGQSQPQH
d_gene: TRBD1; v_gene: TRBV9; j_gene: TRBJ2-1; CDR3aa: ASSAVDRGNEQF
d_gene: TRBD1; v_gene: TRBV4-3; j_gene: TRBJ2-1; CDR3aa: ASSQGTGAPNEQF
d_gene: TRBD2; v_gene: TRBV7-6; j_gene: TRBJ2-3; CDR3aa: ASSLGGGALDTQY
d_gene: TRBD2; v_gene: TRBV5-6; j_gene: TRBJ2-3; CDR3aa: ASSLGLAGITDTQY
d_gene: TRBD1; v_gene: TRBV12-3/TRBV12-4; j_gene: TRBJ2-2; CDR3aa: ASSPGTGVTGELF
d_gene: -; v_gene: TRBV9; j_gene: TRBJ2-3; CDR3aa: ASSPPGRSTDTQY
d_gene: -; v_gene: TRBV20-1; j_gene: TRBJ2-7; CDR3aa: SARDLTPAYEQY
d_gene: TRBD1; v_gene: TRBV7-8; j_gene: TRBJ1-5; CDR3aa: ASSSYGGPGGDQPQH
d_gene: -; v_gene: TRBV11-2; j_gene: TRBJ1-6; CDR3aa: ASSLGAGASYNSPLH
d_gene: TRBD2; v_gene: TRBV20-1; j_gene: TRBJ2-7; CDR3aa: SASLGLAYEQY
d_gene: -; v_gene: TRBV6-2/TRBV6-3; j_gene: TRBJ2-2; CDR3aa: ASSYQTGELF
d_gene: -; v_gene: TRBV19; j_gene: TRBJ2-1; CDR3aa: ASSDGAANEQF
d_gene: TRBD1; v_gene: TRBV10-3; j_gene: TRBJ2-1; CDR3aa: AIRAGTAGDNEQF
d_gene: -; v_gene: TRBV7-8; j_gene: TRBJ1-5; CDR3aa: ASSSDLDQPQH
d_gene: -; v_gene: TRBV6-1; j_gene: TRBJ2-1; CDR3aa: ASSEEVNRGYNEQF
d_gene: -; v_gene: TRBV27; j_gene: TRBJ2-7; CDR3aa: ASRWRGTYEQY
d_gene: -; v_gene: TRBV27; j_gene: TRBJ2-7; CDR3aa: ASSLKGDEQY
d_gene: TRBD1; v_gene: TRBV29-1; j_gene: TRBJ2-5; CDR3aa: SVDGTVDGETQY
d_gene: -; v_gene: TRBV19; j_gene: TRBJ1-4; CDR3aa: ASSIGQSNEKLF
d_gene: -; v_gene: TRBV5-6; j_gene: TRBJ2-2; CDR3aa: ASSPTGNTGELF
d_gene: TRBD2; v_gene: TRBV19; j_gene: TRBJ2-7; CDR3aa: ASAYSSGGAYEQY
d_gene: TRBD2; v_gene: TRBV5-5; j_gene: TRBJ2-1; CDR3aa: ASSPLAATYNEQF
d_gene: -; v_gene: TRBV6-2/TRBV6-3; j_gene: TRBJ1-1; CDR3aa: ASSYSLVEAF
d_gene: -; v_gene: TRBV4-3; j_gene: TRBJ2-7; CDR3aa: ASSHSPQGYEQY
d_gene: TRBD2; v_gene: TRBV12-3/TRBV12-4; j_gene: TRBJ2-5; CDR3aa: ASSFWVREGLETRY
d_gene: -; v_gene: TRBV15; j_gene: TRBJ1-5; CDR3aa: ATSKGPNQPQH
d_gene: -; v_gene: TRBV12-3/TRBV12-4; j_gene: TRBJ2-3; CDR3aa: ASSLSGGTDTQY
d_gene: -; v_gene: TRBV7-9; j_gene: TRBJ1-1; CDR3aa: ASSPRSGETEAF
d_gene: -; v_gene: TRBV30; j_gene: TRBJ1-1; CDR3aa: AWSVGSMRFMNTEAF
d_gene: TRBD1; v_gene: TRBV19; j_gene: TRBJ1-1; CDR3aa: ASSSRDRNTEAF
d_gene: TRBD2; v_gene: TRBV19; j_gene: TRBJ2-3; CDR3aa: ASMDPGGGTDTQY
d_gene: -; v_gene: TRBV7-6; j_gene: TRBJ2-2; CDR3aa: ASSSEDTGELF
d_gene: TRBD2; v_gene: TRBV30; j_gene: TRBJ2-7; CDR3aa: AWSVRAGDEQY